This T cell receptor beta chain was retrieved from a study of cytomegalovirus exposure and HLA in healthy donors. Study results and limitations: Rare TCR sequences dominated, though some public TCRs recurred in many donors.

In its sample, this clone was seen a few times. The antigen is not known. V was cut by 4 bases and J by 8 bases, with 14 bases left in between. The CDR3 spans 14 residues. The germline gives CDR1 MNHNS, CDR2 SASEGT. It was with 60 Vbeta and 13 Jbeta primers that the PCR ran. Produced via immunoSEQ multiplex PCR; TCRdb's table is partial and in-frame only. The sample yields about 120,000 clones, roughly a tenth seen once. V and J are TRBV6-1 and TRBJ1-4, with D perhaps matching TRBD1 (5 bases). Material: PBMCs. The receptor was isolated from a young man in good health and CMV-seronegative. DNA of the CDR3: TGTGCCAGCAGTGCTCGGGGACTAGGGGAAAAACTGTTTTTT. This gives the protein CASSARGLGEKLFF.